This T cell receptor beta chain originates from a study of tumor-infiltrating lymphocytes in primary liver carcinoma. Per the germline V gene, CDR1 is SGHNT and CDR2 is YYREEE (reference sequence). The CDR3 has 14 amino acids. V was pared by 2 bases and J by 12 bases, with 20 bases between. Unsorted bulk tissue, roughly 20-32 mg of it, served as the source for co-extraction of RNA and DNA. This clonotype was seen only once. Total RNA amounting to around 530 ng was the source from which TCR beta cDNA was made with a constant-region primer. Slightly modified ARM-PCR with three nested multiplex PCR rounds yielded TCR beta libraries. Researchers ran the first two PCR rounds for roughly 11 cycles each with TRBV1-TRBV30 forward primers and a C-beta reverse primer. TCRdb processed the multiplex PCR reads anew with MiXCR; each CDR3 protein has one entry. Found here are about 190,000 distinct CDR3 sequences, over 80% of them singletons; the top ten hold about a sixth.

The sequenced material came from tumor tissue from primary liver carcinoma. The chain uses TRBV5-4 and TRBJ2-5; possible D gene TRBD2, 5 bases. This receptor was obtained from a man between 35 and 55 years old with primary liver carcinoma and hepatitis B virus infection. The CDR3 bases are TGTGCCAGCAGCTTTTCGTGGTCCCTCTCCGGGGAGTACTTC. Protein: CASSFSWSLSGEYF.